This entry is about one TCR beta chain. The sample belongs to a study of cytomegalovirus exposure and HLA in healthy donors. Sequenced by immunoSEQ multiplex PCR; TCRdb stores in-frame clones only, minus some. The sample holds 260,000 or so clones; roughly 87% are singletons and the top ten take approximately 3.1%. V was cut by 0 bases and J by 4 bases, with 10 bases left in between. The CDR3 loop spans 14 amino acids. Germline CDR1 is LGHNA and CDR2 is YSLEER. Sequencing used PBMCs. The sequence was collected from a woman in her 30s in good health and CMV-seronegative. The chain recombines TRBV4-3 with TRBJ2-7; D might be TRBD2 (6 bases). CDR3 protein: CASSQDLGGYEQYF. CDR3 sequence (DNA): TGCGCCAGCAGCCAAGATCTAGGAGGGTACGAGCAGTACTTC.